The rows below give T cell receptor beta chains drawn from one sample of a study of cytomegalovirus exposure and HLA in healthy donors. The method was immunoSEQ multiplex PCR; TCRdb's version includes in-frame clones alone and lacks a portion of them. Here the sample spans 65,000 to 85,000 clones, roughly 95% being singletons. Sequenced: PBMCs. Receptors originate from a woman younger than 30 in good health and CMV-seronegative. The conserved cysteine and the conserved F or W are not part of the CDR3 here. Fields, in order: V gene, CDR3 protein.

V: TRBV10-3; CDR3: AINPGLAGGTDTQY
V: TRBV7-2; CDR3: ASSLDTAPNEQF
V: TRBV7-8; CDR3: ASSFLTGSYNEQF
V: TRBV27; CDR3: ASSLGGSHGYT
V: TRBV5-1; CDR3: ASSSRVDGPYEQY
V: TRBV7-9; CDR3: ASSLEQGIGNTIY
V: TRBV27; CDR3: ASSQGLAGGPETQY
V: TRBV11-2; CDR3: ASSFGHNQPQH
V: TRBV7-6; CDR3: ASSLMGTSGSSYEQY
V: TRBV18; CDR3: ASSPRRGAENIQY
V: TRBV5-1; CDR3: ASSLGPSGLAGSTDTQY
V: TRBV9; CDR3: ASSVEVVGNEQF
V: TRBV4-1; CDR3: ASSQYLGYQPQH
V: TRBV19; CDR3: ASSTMDRGRRGNTIY
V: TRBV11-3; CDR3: ASSLLAGGPGEQF
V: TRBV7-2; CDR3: ASSVDRVNYGYT
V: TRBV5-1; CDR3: ASSILTGGGQAF
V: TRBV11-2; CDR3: ASSPNLGLAYEQY
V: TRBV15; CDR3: ATSRDWTSQAF
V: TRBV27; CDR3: ASSLNTEYTEAF
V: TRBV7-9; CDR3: ASSLGTRAEAF
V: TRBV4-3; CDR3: ASSQDPASGSVYNEQF
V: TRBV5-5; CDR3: ASSIRQTHGQNGYT
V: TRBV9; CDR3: ASSITTGTGNTIY
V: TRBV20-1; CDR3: SAGGDTEAF
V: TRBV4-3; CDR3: ASRTGVQVSGELF
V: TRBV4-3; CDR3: ASSLDRGSGNTIY
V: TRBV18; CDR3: ASSPQRAGGDEQF
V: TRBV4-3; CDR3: ASSQDPPSYLNEQF
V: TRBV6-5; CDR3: ASTATSGAYNEQF
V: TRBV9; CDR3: ASRSRVVDEQF
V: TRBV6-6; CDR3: ASLGRSTDTQY
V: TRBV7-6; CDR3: ASSLEPLQDEQF
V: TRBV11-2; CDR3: ASSPTRTGTGEGYT
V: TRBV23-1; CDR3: ASSQLSREAF
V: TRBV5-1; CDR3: ASSPPGEAQY
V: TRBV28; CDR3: ASSSDRNQPQH
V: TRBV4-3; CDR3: ASSQDYGTGRLDYGYT
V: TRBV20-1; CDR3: SATGGLGYT
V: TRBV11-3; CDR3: ASSSPTSGLHNEQF
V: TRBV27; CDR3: ASRGRGATNEKLF
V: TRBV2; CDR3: ASSGTGQFEAF
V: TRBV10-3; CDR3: AISTRGTDTGELF
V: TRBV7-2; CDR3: ASSQSGGGNIQY
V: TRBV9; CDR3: ASSEKIGGINNEQF
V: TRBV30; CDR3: AWNRDNEQF
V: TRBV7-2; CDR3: ASSNHLRLAPLVPQY
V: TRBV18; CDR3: ASSPRVQGNGYT
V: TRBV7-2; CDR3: ASSYYRGQRDYGYT
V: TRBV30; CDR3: AWSVLAAAPYGYT
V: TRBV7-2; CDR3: ASSTGPVANYGYT
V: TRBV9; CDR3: ASSVDLQGTRGYT
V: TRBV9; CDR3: ASSPTPQGEETQY
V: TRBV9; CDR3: ASSASGSASGRGEQF